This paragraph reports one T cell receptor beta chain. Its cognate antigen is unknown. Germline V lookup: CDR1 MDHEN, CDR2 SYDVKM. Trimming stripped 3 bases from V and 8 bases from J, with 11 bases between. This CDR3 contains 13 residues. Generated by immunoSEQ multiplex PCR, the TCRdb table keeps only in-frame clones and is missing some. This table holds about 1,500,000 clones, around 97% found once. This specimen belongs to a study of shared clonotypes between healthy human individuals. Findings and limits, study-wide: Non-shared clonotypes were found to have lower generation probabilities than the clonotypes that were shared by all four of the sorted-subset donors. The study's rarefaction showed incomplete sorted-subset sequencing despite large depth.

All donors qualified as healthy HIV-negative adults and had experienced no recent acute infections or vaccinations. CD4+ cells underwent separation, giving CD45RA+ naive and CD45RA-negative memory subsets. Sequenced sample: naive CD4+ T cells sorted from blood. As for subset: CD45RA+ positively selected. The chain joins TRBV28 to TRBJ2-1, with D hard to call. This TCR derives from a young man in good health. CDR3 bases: TGTGCCAGCAGTTTGCTTTGGCGAGATGAGCAGTTCTTC. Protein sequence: CASSLLWRDEQFF.